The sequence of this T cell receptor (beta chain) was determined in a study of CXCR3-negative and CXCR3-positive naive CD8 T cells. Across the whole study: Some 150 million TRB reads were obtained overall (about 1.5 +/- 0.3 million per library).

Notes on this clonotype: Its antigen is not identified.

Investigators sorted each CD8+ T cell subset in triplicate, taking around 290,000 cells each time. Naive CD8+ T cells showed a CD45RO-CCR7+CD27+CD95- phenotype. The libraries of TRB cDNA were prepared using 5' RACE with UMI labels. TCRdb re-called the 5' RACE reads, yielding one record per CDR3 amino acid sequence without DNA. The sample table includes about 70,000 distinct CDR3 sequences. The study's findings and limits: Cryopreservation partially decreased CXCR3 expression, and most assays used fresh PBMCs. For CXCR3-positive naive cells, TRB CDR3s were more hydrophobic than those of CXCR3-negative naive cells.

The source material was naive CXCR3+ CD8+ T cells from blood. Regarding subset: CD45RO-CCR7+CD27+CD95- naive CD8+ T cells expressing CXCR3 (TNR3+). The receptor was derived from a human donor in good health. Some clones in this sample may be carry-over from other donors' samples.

The CDR3 loop reads CASSLREYNEQFF. The V call is TRBV28, the J call TRBJ2-1. The CDR3 extends over 13 amino acids. Per the germline V gene, CDR1 is MDHEN and CDR2 is SYDVKM.